This T cell receptor beta chain was recovered during a study of OX40 agonist ivuxolimab in advanced cancers. Study overall: Patients were treated with ivuxolimab, an agonistic anti-OX40 (CD134) antibody. Two patients with cutaneous melanoma and one with hepatocellular carcinoma, three in total, showed partial responses.

Trimming left V 0 bases short and J 2 bases short, with 18 bases between. The CDR3 has 18 amino acids. CDR1 and CDR2 from the germline V gene are SGDLS and YYNGEE. The method was immunoSEQ multiplex PCR; TCRdb's version includes in-frame clones alone and lacks a portion of them. Here the sample spans about 20,000 clones, about 77% being singletons. Findings of the study overall: More expanded clones were seen, on average, in CD8+ T cells than in CD4+.

Sampling of blood occurred at baseline, cycle 4 day 1, and cycle 7 day 1. Comments on this clone: Its antigen is as yet unknown.

This receptor was taken from an adult with an advanced solid tumor such as melanoma, head and neck, liver or kidney cancer. The sample here was CD4+ or CD8+ T cells sorted from blood, taken in a trial of the OX40 agonist ivuxolimab. The chain combines TRBV9 with TRBJ2-1, with TRBD2 as a possible D gene (6 bases). CDR3 in DNA: TGTGCCAGCAGCGTAGGAGCGGGTCTGCGGCTGCCCTACAATGAGCAGTTCTTC. This codes for CASSVGAGLRLPYNEQFF.